These T cell receptor beta chains were read from a single sample in a study of blood T cell repertoires in COVID-19. The method was immunoSEQ multiplex PCR; TCRdb's version includes in-frame clones alone and lacks a portion of them. The data show approximately 190,000 clones, about 81% seen once. The sample was peripheral blood. These TCRs come from a man aged 25-45 years with active or convalescent COVID-19. Both conserved end residues are part of each CDR3. The D gene is left open where the match is weak. Clone size is stated in some rows and not others, as once, few, many or a class when expanded.

cdr3_nt,cdr3_aa,clone_size,d_call,v_call,j_call
TGTGCCAGCAGTTTACTTGTCGCAGGGGGCGTAGGGGGCACTGAAGCTTTCTTT,CASSLLVAGGVGGTEAFF,NA,TRBD1,TRBV27,TRBJ1-1
TGTGCCAGCAGCTTAACGACTACCTACAATGAGCAGTTCTTC,CASSLTTTYNEQFF,NA,NA,TRBV7-3,TRBJ2-1
TGTGCCAGCAGCTTATCTGGCTCCAATGAGCAGTTCTTC,CASSLSGSNEQFF,NA,NA,TRBV7-9,TRBJ2-1
TGTGCCAGCAGCGTAGGGGCGGGAAGTTGGGAGCAGTTCTTC,CASSVGAGSWEQFF,NA,NA,TRBV9,TRBJ2-1
TGTGCCAGCAGCTTGGGACTAGCGGGATCCCAAGAGACCCAGTACTTC,CASSLGLAGSQETQYF,NA,TRBD2,TRBV5-4,TRBJ2-5
TGCGCCAGCAGCCCCGGGACAGGGGCAGGCACTGAAGCTTTCTTT,CASSPGTGAGTEAFF,once,TRBD1,TRBV5-1,TRBJ1-1
TGTGCCAGCAGTGATCGGACAGGGGAGGGTGAAAAACTGTTTTTT,CASSDRTGEGEKLFF,few,TRBD1,TRBV6-1,TRBJ1-4
TGTGCCACCAGTGCGGGATCGGACAACACCATATATTTT,CATSAGSDNTIYF,NA,NA,TRBV24-1,TRBJ1-3
TGTGCCAGCAGCTTCGACAGGGACAATTCACCCCTCCACTTT,CASSFDRDNSPLHF,NA,TRBD1,TRBV7-9,TRBJ1-6
TGTGCCAGCGGCGAGGGCTATGGCTACACCTTC,CASGEGYGYTF,NA,NA,TRBV2,TRBJ1-2
TGTGCCAGCAGCCGGGCGGGCGGCACAGATACGCAGTATTTT,CASSRAGGTDTQYF,NA,NA,TRBV13,TRBJ2-3
TGTGCCTGGACAGGGGGCTTAGGCGAGCAGTACTTC,CAWTGGLGEQYF,NA,TRBD1,TRBV30,TRBJ2-7
TGTGCCAGCAGCTTTGATCCGGGGGATCAGCCCCAGCATTTT,CASSFDPGDQPQHF,once,NA,TRBV7-3,TRBJ1-5
TGTGCCAGCAGCCCCGGAGGCTACACAGATACGCAGTATTTT,CASSPGGYTDTQYF,NA,NA,TRBV6-4,TRBJ2-3
TGTGCCAGCAGCTCCCCTATATCAAGCTCCTACAATGAGCAGTTCTTC,CASSSPISSSYNEQFF,few,NA,TRBV7-2,TRBJ2-1
TGTGCCAGCCGCAGCGGGGGGTTTTCCTACAATGAGCAGTTCTTC,CASRSGGFSYNEQFF,NA,TRBD2,TRBV27,TRBJ2-1
TGTGCCAGCAGTTCCAGACAGGGGGAGGGCAATGAGCAGTTCTTC,CASSSRQGEGNEQFF,NA,TRBD1,TRBV6-5,TRBJ2-1
TGCAGCGTGGGACAGGAGCGGAATGAAAAACTGTTTTTT,CSVGQERNEKLFF,NA,TRBD1,TRBV29-1,TRBJ1-4
TGCGCCAGCAGCCAAGACCTCGGGCTAGCGGGAGCCGGGGAGCTGTTTTTT,CASSQDLGLAGAGELFF,NA,TRBD2,TRBV4-3,TRBJ2-2
TGCGCCAGCAGCTCTCGGACTAGCGTTTCCTACGAGCAGTACTTC,CASSSRTSVSYEQYF,NA,TRBD2,TRBV5-1,TRBJ2-7
TGTGCCAGCAAATGGGAGTCGGGACAGTACTACGAGCAGTACTTC,CASKWESGQYYEQYF,NA,TRBD1,TRBV2,TRBJ2-7
TGTGCCAGCAGCCTCCAAGGGGGCCTTGGGGAAGCTTTCTTT,CASSLQGGLGEAFF,NA,TRBD1,TRBV27,TRBJ1-1
TGCAGTGCTAGAGCAATTGATGGCTACACCTTC,CSARAIDGYTF,NA,NA,TRBV20-1,TRBJ1-2
TGTGCCAGCAGCCCCGGCTCGGGGATCGGGGAGCTGTTTTTT,CASSPGSGIGELFF,NA,NA,TRBV11-2,TRBJ2-2
TGTGCCAGCAGCCTAGAGGACAGTAGATTGAACACCGGGGAGCTGTTTTTT,CASSLEDSRLNTGELFF,NA,NA,TRBV7-9,TRBJ2-2
TGTGCCATCAGTGACTTGGGCGGGAGCTCCTACGAGCAGTACTTC,CAISDLGGSSYEQYF,NA,TRBD2,TRBV10-3,TRBJ2-7
TGTGCCAGCAGCCAAGTGACGGGACAGGGGGCAGATACGCAGTATTTT,CASSQVTGQGADTQYF,NA,TRBD1,TRBV14,TRBJ2-3
TGTGCCAGCAGTTTACAGGGGGTCGTCTCTGGAAACACCATATATTTT,CASSLQGVVSGNTIYF,NA,TRBD1,TRBV28,TRBJ1-3
TGTGCCAGCAGTGAATGGGGAGTGAGCAATCAGCCCCAGCATTTT,CASSEWGVSNQPQHF,NA,NA,TRBV6-1,TRBJ1-5
TGCAGCGGCGGGGCGGGGGCAGGTCAAAACCTCGGCGGCTACACCTTC,CSGGAGAGQNLGGYTF,NA,NA,TRBV29-1,TRBJ1-2
TGTGCCAGCGTAAACCCTCAGGGCCTAAATTCACCCCTCCACTTT,CASVNPQGLNSPLHF,NA,NA,TRBV28,TRBJ1-6
TGTGCCAGCAGCATCCGGACAGGGGTGGGAGAAAAACTGTTTTTT,CASSIRTGVGEKLFF,few,TRBD1,TRBV3-1/TRBV3-2,TRBJ1-4
TGCGCCAGCAGCCCTGGACTAGCGGGAGCCACCCTCTACGAGCAGTACTTC,CASSPGLAGATLYEQYF,NA,TRBD2,TRBV5-1,TRBJ2-7
TGTGCCACCACGACAGGATCGAACACCGGGGAGCTGTTTTTT,CATTTGSNTGELFF,NA,NA,TRBV19,TRBJ2-2
TGTGCCAGCAGTAAACTAGCGGGGTCCCACAATGAGCAGTTCTTC,CASSKLAGSHNEQFF,NA,TRBD2,TRBV7-2,TRBJ2-1
TGCAGCGTTGAAGATGAGGGTCCACCCCCGTATGGCTACACCTTC,CSVEDEGPPPYGYTF,NA,NA,TRBV29-1,TRBJ1-2
TGTGCCAGTAAAGAGGATTCAGATACGCAGTATTTT,CASKEDSDTQYF,NA,NA,TRBV19,TRBJ2-3
TGTGCCAGCAAATACAGGGAGAACTATGGCTACACCTTC,CASKYRENYGYTF,NA,NA,TRBV2,TRBJ1-2
TGTGCCAGCAGCCGGACAGGGTCCGGGGAGCTGTTTTTT,CASSRTGSGELFF,NA,TRBD1,TRBV6-5,TRBJ2-2
TGTGCCAGCAGCTCGATCCAGGGGAACGGTAATCAGCCCCAGCATTTT,CASSSIQGNGNQPQHF,NA,NA,TRBV7-9,TRBJ1-5
TGTGCCAGTAGTATTACCGGGCAGCCCCAGCATTTT,CASSITGQPQHF,NA,NA,TRBV19,TRBJ1-5
TGTGCCAGTAGTATAAACAGGGGGGACAATCAGCCCCAGCATTTT,CASSINRGDNQPQHF,NA,TRBD1,TRBV19,TRBJ1-5
TGCAGCGTGGGGGGCGCCCCAGGGAGGGGCACTGAAGCTTTCTTT,CSVGGAPGRGTEAFF,NA,NA,TRBV29-1,TRBJ1-1
TGTGCCAGCAGCCCCACGGAGGATGGCTACACCTTC,CASSPTEDGYTF,NA,NA,TRBV7-9,TRBJ1-2
TGTGCCAGCAGCCTGGACAGTTCTCGGGCCAACGTCCTGACTTTC,CASSLDSSRANVLTF,NA,NA,TRBV5-6,TRBJ2-6
TGTGCCAGCAGTCCGGGGACAGGGGGCAAGGAGCAGTACTTC,CASSPGTGGKEQYF,NA,TRBD1,TRBV27,TRBJ2-7
TGTGCCAGCAGCTTACAGGGGGCAGGGCAGCCCCAGCATTTT,CASSLQGAGQPQHF,once,TRBD1,TRBV5-4,TRBJ1-5
TGTGCCAGCAGTTTTACAGGGGGATCTGGAAACACCATATATTTT,CASSFTGGSGNTIYF,NA,TRBD1,TRBV27,TRBJ1-3
TGTGCCAGCGTCAGGACAGGGAGGCACTATGGCTACACCTTC,CASVRTGRHYGYTF,NA,TRBD1,TRBV28,TRBJ1-2
TGTGCCAGTAGAGGGGACAAGAACACTGAAGCTTTCTTT,CASRGDKNTEAFF,NA,NA,TRBV19,TRBJ1-1
TGTGCCAGCAGCTTGGCATTGGGAAACACCATATATTTT,CASSLALGNTIYF,NA,NA,TRBV5-6,TRBJ1-3
TGTGCTTGCAACAGGGGTGGGAACACTGAAGCTTTCTTT,CACNRGGNTEAFF,few,TRBD1,TRBV3-1/TRBV3-2,TRBJ1-1
TGTGCCAGCTCACCACCTTCAGGGGGGTTCACCTTC,CASSPPSGGFTF,NA,TRBD1,TRBV18,TRBJ1-2
TGTGCCAGCAGCCAGGGGGACAGGGGGGGCTCACCCCTCCACTTT,CASSQGDRGGSPLHF,once,TRBD1,TRBV3-1/TRBV3-2,TRBJ1-6
TGTGCCAGCAGGTATTACAGGGGGCAGAACACTGAAGCTTTCTTT,CASRYYRGQNTEAFF,NA,TRBD1,TRBV6-5,TRBJ1-1
TGTGCCAGTAGTATAGAAAGGGGCGGTTCACCCCTCCACTTT,CASSIERGGSPLHF,NA,NA,TRBV19,TRBJ1-6
TGTGCCAGCAGTTCGGGTCTAGCGACAATCGAGACCCAGTACTTC,CASSSGLATIETQYF,NA,NA,TRBV6-2/TRBV6-3,TRBJ2-5
TGTGCCAGCAGCTGGGGAGTCTCAAGTGAACGTGGCTACACCTTC,CASSWGVSSERGYTF,NA,NA,TRBV7-8,TRBJ1-2